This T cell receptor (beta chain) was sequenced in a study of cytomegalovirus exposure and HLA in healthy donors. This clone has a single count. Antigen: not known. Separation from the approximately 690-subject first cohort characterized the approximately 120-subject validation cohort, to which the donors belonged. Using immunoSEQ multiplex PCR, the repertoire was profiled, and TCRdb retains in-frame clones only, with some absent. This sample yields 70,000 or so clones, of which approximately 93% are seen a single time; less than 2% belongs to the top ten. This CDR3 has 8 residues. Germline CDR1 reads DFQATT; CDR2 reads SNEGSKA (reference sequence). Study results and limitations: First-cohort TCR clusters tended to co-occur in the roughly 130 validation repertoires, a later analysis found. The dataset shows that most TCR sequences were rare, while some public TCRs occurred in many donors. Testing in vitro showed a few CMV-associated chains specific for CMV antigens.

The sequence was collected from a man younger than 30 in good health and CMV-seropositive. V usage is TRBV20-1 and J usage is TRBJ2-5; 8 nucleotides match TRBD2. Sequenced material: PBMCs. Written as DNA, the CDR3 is TGCAGGCGGGGGGACCAGTACTTC. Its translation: CRRGDQYF.